These 13 T cell receptor beta chains share one sample of origin, sequenced in a study of graft-versus-host responses after intestinal transplantation. The assay was immunoSEQ multiplex PCR, and TCRdb's table has in-frame clones only and misses some. The sample holds just under 55,000 clones, more than 80% seen once. The specimen was PBMCs, collected nearly 670 days after intestinal transplant. The receptors were gathered from a human patient who received an intestinal transplant, so some T cells may come from the graft donor.

This chain links TRBV13 with TRBJ1-4, with no clear D. The CDR3 has 13 residues. Per the germline V gene, CDR1 is PRHDT and CDR2 is FYEKMQ (reference sequence). V was trimmed by 0 bases and J by 3 bases, leaving 2 bases between them. DNA of the CDR3: TGTGCCAGCAGCTTAGGATCTAATGAAAAACTGTTTTTT. It codes for CASSLGSNEKLFF.

The chain combines TRBV11-2 with TRBJ1-1, with D perhaps TRBD1 (5 bases). CDR1 and CDR2 (germline): SGHAT, FQNNGV. V shed 5 bases and J shed 3 bases, with 10 bases lying between them. CDR3 size: 13 residues. The CDR3 reads CASSMQGYTEAFF. CDR3 nucleotides: TGTGCCAGCAGCATGCAGGGTTACACTGAAGCTTTCTTT.

The chain joins TRBV4-1 to TRBJ2-3; TRBD2 agrees at 12 bases. Germline-derived CDR1 and CDR2 are MGHRA and YSYEKL. The CDR3 sequence is 14 residues long. V gave up 8 bases and J gave up 2 bases; unmatched junction bases: 2. For the CDR3, the DNA is TGCGCCAGCGGACTAGCGGGGAACACAGATACGCAGTATTTT. Its translation is CASGLAGNTDTQYF.

The chain joins TRBV12-5 to TRBJ1-1; D uncertain. V gave up 2 bases and J gave up 1 base, with 11 bases separating them. The length of the CDR3 is 15 residues. Per the germline V gene, CDR1 is LGHNT and CDR2 is FRNRAP. The CDR3 is CASGLPGMSNTEAFF. The CDR3 DNA follows: TGTGCTAGTGGTTTGCCGGGTATGTCGAACACTGAAGCTTTCTTT.

The V call is TRBV2, the J call TRBJ1-6; TRBD1 might be the D (5 bases). The V end was cut by 6 bases, the J end by 6 bases, with 12 bases between. This CDR3 has 14 residues. The germline V gene has CDR1 SNHLY and CDR2 FYNNEI. CDR3 sequence reads: CASRQVVGNSPLHF. The CDR3 DNA reads TGTGCCAGCAGACAGGTTGTTGGTAATTCACCCCTCCACTTT.

A single count supports this clone. The chain recombines TRBV5-1 with TRBJ1-2; D unclear. V was trimmed by 0 bases and J by 8 bases, leaving 14 bases between them. The germline V gene has CDR1 SGHRS and CDR2 YFSETQ. This CDR3 comprises 14 residues. CDR3 DNA: TGCGCCAGCAGCTTGGGGTCTGTAAGTCGAGGCTACACCTTC. Protein sequence: CASSLGSVSRGYTF.

The chain combines TRBV7-8 with TRBJ1-5; 12 bases fit TRBD1. From germline, CDR1 is SGHVS and CDR2 FQNEAQ. Trimming cost V 3 bases and J 5 bases; bases outside gene matches: 8. This CDR3 has 17 residues. CDR3 sequence: CASSFNPGTGGHQPQHF. The CDR3 nucleotides read TGTGCCAGCAGCTTCAACCCCGGGACAGGGGGCCATCAGCCCCAGCATTTT.

The rearrangement links TRBV19 to TRBJ2-3; D is unresolved. Trimming removed 4 bases at V and 1 base at J, with 6 bases between. CDR1 is LNHDA, CDR2 SQIVND, per germline (reference sequence). CDR3 length: 13 amino acids. Here the CDR3 reads CASSSRGTDTQYF. CDR3 bases: TGTGCCAGTAGTAGTCGGGGCACAGATACGCAGTATTTT.

The chain joins TRBV18 to TRBJ1-3, with D uncertain. Per the germline V gene, CDR1 is KGHSH and CDR2 is LQKENI. V shed 6 bases and J shed 6 bases, with 6 bases lying between them. The CDR3 is 11 residues long. The CDR3 region has the DNA TGTGCCAGCTCCCTCGAAAACACCATATATTTT. Translated: CASSLENTIYF.

Regarding this clone: A much larger clone differs from this one at a single base, so this may be a read error. At the DNA level, this CDR3 is encoded by other sequences in the same sample as well. The genes are TRBV13 and TRBJ1-2, with no clear D. The CDR3 spans 15 residues. Trimming cost V 5 bases and J 5 bases, with 18 bases left between them. The germline V gene encodes CDR1 PRHDT and CDR2 FYEKMQ (reference sequence). CDR3 nucleotides: TGTGCCAGCAGCGGGCGGGATAGCGGAATATATGGCTACACCTTC. It specifies CASSGRDSGIYGYTF.

This chain uses TRBV7-2 with TRBJ2-1; D gene ambiguous. This CDR3 is built from 11 residues. V was pared by 3 bases and J by 9 bases, with 6 bases between. CDR1 and CDR2 (germline): SGHTA, FQGNSA. The CDR3: CASSFSIEQFF. CDR3 DNA sequence: TGTGCCAGCAGCTTTAGTATTGAGCAGTTCTTC.

This clone has a single count. J is TRBJ1-3 and V is TRBV21-1; TRBD1, the table's D call, was not compared with the DNA. TRBV21-1 is shown as a pseudogene. The CDR3 contains 15 residues. In DNA form, the CDR3 reads TGTGCCAGCAGCAAAGGGACAGGGTCTGGAAACACCATATATTTT. Translation gives CASSKGTGSGNTIYF.

The gene calls are TRBV19 and TRBJ1-1, with D possibly TRBD1 on 5 matching bases. The CDR3 covers 14 residues. V lost 3 bases and J 5 bases, leaving 13 bases between the germline ends. Germline V lookup: CDR1 LNHDA, CDR2 SQIVND (reference sequence). The CDR3 region is CASSISGGGTEAFF. The CDR3, as DNA: TGTGCCAGTAGTATTTCCGGTGGGGGGACTGAAGCTTTCTTT.